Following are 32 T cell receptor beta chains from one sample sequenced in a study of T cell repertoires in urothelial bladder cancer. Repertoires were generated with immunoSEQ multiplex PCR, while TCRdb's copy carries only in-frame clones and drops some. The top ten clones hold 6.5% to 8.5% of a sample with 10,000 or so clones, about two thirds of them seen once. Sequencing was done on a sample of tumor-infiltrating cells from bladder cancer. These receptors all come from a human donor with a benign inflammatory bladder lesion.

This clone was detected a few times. Here the CDR3 reads CASSLGGSTAQETQYF. Written as DNA, the CDR3 is TGTGCCAGCAGCTTAGGGGGCTCCACGGCCCAAGAGACCCAGTACTTC. V gene TRBV11-3 combines with J gene TRBJ2-5, with a possible D match to TRBD1 (5 bases). Trimming removed 1 base at V and 1 base at J, with 13 bases between. The CDR3 length is 16 residues. Germline V gives CDR1 SGHNT, CDR2 YENEEA.

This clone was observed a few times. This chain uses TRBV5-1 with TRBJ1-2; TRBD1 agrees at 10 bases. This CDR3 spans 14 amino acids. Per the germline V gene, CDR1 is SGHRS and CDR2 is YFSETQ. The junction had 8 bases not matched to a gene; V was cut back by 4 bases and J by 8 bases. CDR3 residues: CASSHDRGLGGYTF. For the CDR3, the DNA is TGCGCCAGCAGCCACGACAGGGGGCTAGGAGGCTACACCTTC.

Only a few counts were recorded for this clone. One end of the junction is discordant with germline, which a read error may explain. The CDR3 DNA follows: TGTGCCAGCAGTATTTCTAACTATGGCTACACCTTC. Translating gives CASSISNYGYTF. The rearrangement uses TRBV19 and TRBJ1-2, with D hard to call. CDR1 is LNHDA, CDR2 SQIVND, per germline (reference sequence). CDR3 length equals 12 residues.

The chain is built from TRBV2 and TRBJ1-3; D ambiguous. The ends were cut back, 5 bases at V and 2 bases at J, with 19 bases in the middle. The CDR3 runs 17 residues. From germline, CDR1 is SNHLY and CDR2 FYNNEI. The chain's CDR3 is CASSTGREQLTGNTIYF. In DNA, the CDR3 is TGTGCCAGCAGTACCGGGCGGGAGCAATTGACTGGAAACACCATATATTTT.

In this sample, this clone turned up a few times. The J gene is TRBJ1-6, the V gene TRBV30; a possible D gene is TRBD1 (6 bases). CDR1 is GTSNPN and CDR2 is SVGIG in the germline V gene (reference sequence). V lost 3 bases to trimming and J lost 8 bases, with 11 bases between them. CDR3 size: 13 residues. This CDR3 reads CAWSRQEDSPLHF. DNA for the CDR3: TGTGCCTGGAGCAGACAGGAGGATTCACCCCTCCACTTT.

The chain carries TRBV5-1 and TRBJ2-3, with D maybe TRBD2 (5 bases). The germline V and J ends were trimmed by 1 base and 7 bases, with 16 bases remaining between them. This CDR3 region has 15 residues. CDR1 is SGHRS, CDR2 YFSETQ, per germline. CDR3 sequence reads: CASSLTTAIANTQYF. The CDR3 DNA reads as TGCGCCAGCAGCTTGACAACCGCAATAGCGAATACGCAGTATTTT.

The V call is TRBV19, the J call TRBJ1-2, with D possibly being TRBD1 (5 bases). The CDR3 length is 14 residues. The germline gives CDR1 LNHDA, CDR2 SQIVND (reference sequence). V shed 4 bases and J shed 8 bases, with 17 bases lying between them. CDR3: CASSTDSRGGGYTF. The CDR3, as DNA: TGTGCCAGTAGTACTGATTCGAGGGGTGGCGGCTACACCTTC. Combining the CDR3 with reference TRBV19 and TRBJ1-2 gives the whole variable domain DGGITQSPKYLFRKEGQNVTLSCEQNLNHDAMYWYRQDPGQGLRLIYYSQIVNDFQKGDIAEGYSVSREKKESFPLTVTSAQKNPTAFYLCASSTDSRGGGYTFGSGTRLTVV.

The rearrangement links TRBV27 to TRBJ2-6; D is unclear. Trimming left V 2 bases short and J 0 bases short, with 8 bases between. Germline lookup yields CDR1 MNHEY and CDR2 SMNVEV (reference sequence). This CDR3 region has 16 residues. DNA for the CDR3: TGTGCCAGCAGTTTAACCCGTCGCTCTGGGGCCAACGTCCTGACTTTC. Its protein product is CASSLTRRSGANVLTF.

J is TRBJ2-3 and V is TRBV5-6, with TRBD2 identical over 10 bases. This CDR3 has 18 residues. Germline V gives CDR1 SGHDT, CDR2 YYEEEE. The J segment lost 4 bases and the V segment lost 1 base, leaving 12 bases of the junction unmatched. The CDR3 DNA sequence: TGTGCCAGCAGCTTGCGGCGAAGCGGGGGGGCTTTTTCAGATACGCAGTATTTT. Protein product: CASSLRRSGGAFSDTQYF.

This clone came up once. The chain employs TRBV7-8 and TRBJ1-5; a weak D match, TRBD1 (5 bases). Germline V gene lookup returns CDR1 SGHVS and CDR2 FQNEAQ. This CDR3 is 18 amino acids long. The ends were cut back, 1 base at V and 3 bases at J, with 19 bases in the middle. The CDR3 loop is CASSLGDRQWGDNQPQHF. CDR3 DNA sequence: TGTGCCAGCAGCTTAGGGGACCGCCAGTGGGGGGACAATCAGCCCCAGCATTTT.

The CDR3 reads CASSYSVRGVVEAFF. The DNA for the CDR3 is TGTGCCAGCAGTTACAGCGTCAGGGGTGTAGTTGAAGCTTTCTTT. J is TRBJ1-1 and V is TRBV6-6; possible D gene TRBD1, 6 bases. From germline, CDR1 is MNHNY and CDR2 SVGAGI (reference sequence). The CDR3 is made up of 15 amino acids. V was pared by 2 bases and J by 7 bases, with 17 bases between.

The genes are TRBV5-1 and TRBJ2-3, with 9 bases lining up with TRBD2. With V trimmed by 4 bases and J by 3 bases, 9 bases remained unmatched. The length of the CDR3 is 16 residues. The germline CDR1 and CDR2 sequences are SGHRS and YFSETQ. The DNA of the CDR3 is TGCGCCAGCAGCCTAGGGACTAGCTTACATACAGATACGCAGTATTTT. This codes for CASSLGTSLHTDTQYF.

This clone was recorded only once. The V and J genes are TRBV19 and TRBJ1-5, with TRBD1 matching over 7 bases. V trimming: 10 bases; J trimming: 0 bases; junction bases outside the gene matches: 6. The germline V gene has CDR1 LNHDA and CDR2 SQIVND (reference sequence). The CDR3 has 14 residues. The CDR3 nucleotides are TGTGCCACGCGCCGGGACAGTAGCAATCAGCCCCAGCATTTT. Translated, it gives CATRRDSSNQPQHF.

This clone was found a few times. The CDR3 nucleotides are TGTGCCAGAAGCGCCGGACAGGGGGACTACGAGCAGTACTTC. Its protein is CARSAGQGDYEQYF. V usage is TRBV5-3 and J usage is TRBJ2-7, with 10 bases that match TRBD1. TRBV5-3 is recorded as an ORF, its role being uncertain. The CDR3 totals 14 residues. With 4 bases clipped from V and 3 bases from J, the junction kept 4 bases outside the gene matches.

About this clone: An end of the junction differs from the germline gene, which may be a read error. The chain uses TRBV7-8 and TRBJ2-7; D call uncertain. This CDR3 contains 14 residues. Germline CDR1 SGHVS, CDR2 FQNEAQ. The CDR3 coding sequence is TGTGCCAGCAGCTTAATATCTACGGCTCGTTCTTGGAACTTC. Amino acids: CASSLISTARSWNF. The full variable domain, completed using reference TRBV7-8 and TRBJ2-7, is GAGVSQSPRYKVAKRGQDVALRCDPISGHVSLFWYQQALGQGPEFLTYFQNEAQLDKSGLPSDRFFAERPEGSVSTLKIQRTQQEDSAVYLCASSLISTARSWNFGPGTRLTVT.

The CDR3 region is CAWSRENEKLFF. The DNA for the CDR3 is TGTGCCTGGAGTCGTGAGAATGAAAAACTGTTTTTT. V usage is TRBV30 and J usage is TRBJ1-4; D is unclear. V lost 2 bases and J lost 5, with 6 bases in between. Germline CDR1 reads GTSNPN; CDR2 reads SVGIG (reference sequence). The CDR3 totals 12 residues.

Here the CDR3 DNA reads TGTGCCAGCAGCTTGGCCGGTTCCGGGCGGCTAAATGAGCAGTTCTTC. Its protein product is CASSLAGSGRLNEQFF. This chain uses TRBV5-5 with TRBJ2-1, with D uncertain. Germline V gene data show CDR1 as SGHKS and CDR2 as YYEKEE (reference sequence). The CDR3 has 16 residues. Trimming left V 0 bases short and J 7 bases short, with 17 bases between.

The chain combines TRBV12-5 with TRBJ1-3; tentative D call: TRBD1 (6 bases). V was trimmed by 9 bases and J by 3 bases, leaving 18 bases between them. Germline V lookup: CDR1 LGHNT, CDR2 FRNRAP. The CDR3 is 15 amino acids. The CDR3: CASGTQADGGNTIYF. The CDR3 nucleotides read TGTGCTAGCGGGACACAGGCCGATGGTGGAAACACCATATATTTT.

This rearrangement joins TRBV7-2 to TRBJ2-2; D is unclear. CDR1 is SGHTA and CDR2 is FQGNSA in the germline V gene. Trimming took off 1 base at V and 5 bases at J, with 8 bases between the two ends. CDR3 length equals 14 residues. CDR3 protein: CASSLGYQTGELFF. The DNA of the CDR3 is TGTGCCAGCAGCTTAGGCTACCAAACCGGGGAGCTGTTTTTT.

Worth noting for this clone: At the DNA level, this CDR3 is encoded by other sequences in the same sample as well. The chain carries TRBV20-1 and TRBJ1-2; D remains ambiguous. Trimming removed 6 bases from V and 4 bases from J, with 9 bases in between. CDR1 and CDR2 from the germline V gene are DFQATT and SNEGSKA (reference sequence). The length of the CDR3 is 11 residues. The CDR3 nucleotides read TGCAGTGCAAGTGGCCTCTATGGCTACACCTTC. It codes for CSASGLYGYTF.

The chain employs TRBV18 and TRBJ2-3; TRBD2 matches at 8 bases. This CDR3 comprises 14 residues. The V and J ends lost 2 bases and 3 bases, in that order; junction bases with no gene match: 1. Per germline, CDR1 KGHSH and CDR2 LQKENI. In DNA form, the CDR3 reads TGTGCCAGCTCACCAGGACTAGCAACAGATACGCAGTATTTT. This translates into CASSPGLATDTQYF. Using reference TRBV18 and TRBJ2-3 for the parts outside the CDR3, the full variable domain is NAGVMQNPRHLVRRRGQEARLRCSPMKGHSHVYWYRQLPEEGLKFMVYLQKENIIDESGMPKERFSAEFPKEGPSILRIQQVVRGDSAAYFCASSPGLATDTQYFGPGTRLTVL.

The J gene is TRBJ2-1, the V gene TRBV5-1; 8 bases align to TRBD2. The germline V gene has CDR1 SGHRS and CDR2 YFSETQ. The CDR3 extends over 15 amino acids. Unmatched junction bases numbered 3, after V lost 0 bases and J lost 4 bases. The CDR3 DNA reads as TGCGCCAGCAGCTTGGATAGCGGGGCGTACAATGAGCAGTTCTTC. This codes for CASSLDSGAYNEQFF.

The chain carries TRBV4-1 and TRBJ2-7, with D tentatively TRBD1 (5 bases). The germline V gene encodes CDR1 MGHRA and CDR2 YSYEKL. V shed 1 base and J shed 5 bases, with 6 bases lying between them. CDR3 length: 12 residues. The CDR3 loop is CASSQAGNEQYF. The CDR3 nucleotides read TGCGCCAGCAGCCAAGCAGGGAACGAGCAGTACTTC.

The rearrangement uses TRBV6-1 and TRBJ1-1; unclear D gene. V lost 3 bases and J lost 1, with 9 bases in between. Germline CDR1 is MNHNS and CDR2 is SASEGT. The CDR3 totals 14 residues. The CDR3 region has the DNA TGTGCCAGCAGTGAGGCAAAGGAGAACACTGAAGCTTTCTTT. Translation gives CASSEAKENTEAFF.

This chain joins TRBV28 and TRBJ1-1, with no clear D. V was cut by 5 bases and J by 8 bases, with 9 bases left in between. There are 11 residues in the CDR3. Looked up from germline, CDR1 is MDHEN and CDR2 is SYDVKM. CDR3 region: CASSPTYEAFF. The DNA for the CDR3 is TGTGCCAGCAGTCCGACTTACGAAGCTTTCTTT.

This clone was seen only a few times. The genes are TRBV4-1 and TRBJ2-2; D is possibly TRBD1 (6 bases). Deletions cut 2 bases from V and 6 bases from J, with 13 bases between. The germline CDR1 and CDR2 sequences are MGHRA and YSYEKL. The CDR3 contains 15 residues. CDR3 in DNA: TGCGCCAGCAGCCAACCTCTCAGGGGATCCGGGGAGCTGTTTTTT. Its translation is CASSQPLRGSGELFF.

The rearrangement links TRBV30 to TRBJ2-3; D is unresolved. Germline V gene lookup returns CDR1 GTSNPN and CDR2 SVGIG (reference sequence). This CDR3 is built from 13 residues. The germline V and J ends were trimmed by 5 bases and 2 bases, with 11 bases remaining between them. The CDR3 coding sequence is TGTGCCTGGGGTACTACATACACAGATACGCAGTATTTT. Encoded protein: CAWGTTYTDTQYF. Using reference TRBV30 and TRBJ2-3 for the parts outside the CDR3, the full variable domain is SQTIHQWPATLVQPVGSPLSLECTVEGTSNPNLYWYRQAAGRGLQLLFYSVGIGQISSEVPQNLSASRPQDRQFILSSKKLLLSDSGFYLCAWGTTYTDTQYFGPGTRLTVL.

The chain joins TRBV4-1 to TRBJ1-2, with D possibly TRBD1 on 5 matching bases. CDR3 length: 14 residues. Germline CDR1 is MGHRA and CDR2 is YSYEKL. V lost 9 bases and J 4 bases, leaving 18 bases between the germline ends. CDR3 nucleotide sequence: TGCGCCAGTACCCTGGGGCAGGGCCTCTATGGCTACACCTTC. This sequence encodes CASTLGQGLYGYTF.

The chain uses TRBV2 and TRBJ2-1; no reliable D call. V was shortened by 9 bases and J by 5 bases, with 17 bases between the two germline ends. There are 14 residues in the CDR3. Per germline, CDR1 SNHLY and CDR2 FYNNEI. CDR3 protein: CASRAPRVNNEQFF. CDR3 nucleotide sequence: TGTGCCAGTAGGGCCCCCCGGGTTAACAATGAGCAGTTCTTC.

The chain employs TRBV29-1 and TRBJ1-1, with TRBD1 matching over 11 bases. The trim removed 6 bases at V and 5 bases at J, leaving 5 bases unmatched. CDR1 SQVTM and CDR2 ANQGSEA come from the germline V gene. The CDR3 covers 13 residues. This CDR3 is CSVHRDRGTEAFF. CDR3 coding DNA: TGCAGCGTCCACCGGGACAGGGGGACTGAAGCTTTCTTT.

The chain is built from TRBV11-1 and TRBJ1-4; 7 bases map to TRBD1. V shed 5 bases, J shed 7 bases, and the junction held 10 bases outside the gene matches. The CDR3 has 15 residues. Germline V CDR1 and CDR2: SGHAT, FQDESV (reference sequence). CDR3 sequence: CASSALGTATEKLFF. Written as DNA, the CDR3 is TGTGCCAGCAGCGCCCTCGGGACAGCGACTGAAAAACTGTTTTTT.

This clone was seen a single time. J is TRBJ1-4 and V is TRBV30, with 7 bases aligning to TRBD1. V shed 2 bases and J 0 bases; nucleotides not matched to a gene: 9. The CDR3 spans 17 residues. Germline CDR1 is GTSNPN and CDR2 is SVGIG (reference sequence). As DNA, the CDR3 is TGTGCCTGGAGTCTCACAGGGGAGGGGGCAACTAATGAAAAACTGTTTTTT. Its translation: CAWSLTGEGATNEKLFF.